The clone carrying this T cell receptor (beta chain) appeared a few times. CDR3 length: 14 amino acids. Trimming pared 0 bases from V and 7 bases from J, leaving 7 bases between. CDR1 and CDR2 (germline): LGHNA, YSLEER. This entry comes from a study of patients and donors after allogeneic stem cell transplantation. TCRdb reanalysed the RT-PCR reads using MiXCR and keeps one entry per CDR3 protein. Of about a million distinct CDR3 sequences in the sample, 15% to 20% are singletons; the top ten hold under 6.5%. The chain joins TRBV4-3 to TRBJ1-6; D is uncertain. The sample comprised blood, either unsorted or a sorted T cell fraction (not recorded which). The sequence was collected from a human donor who was either an allogeneic HSCT recipient or a stem cell or donor lymphocyte infusion donor (not recorded which). It is not recorded whose cells these are; they may come from a transplant donor. The CDR3: CASSQEGGNSPLHF. DNA of the CDR3: TGCGCCAGCAGCCAAGAGGGAGGGAATTCACCCCTCCACTTT.